The rows below give T cell receptor beta chains drawn from one sample of a study of blood T cell repertoires in COVID-19. Sequenced by immunoSEQ multiplex PCR; TCRdb stores in-frame clones only, minus some. The top ten hold roughly three fifths of the sample, which has tens of thousands of clones, approximately 88% seen once. The sequenced sample consisted of peripheral blood. These TCRs come from a man between 65 and 85 years old with acute or convalescent COVID-19. CDR3s include the opening cysteine and the closing phenylalanine or tryptophan. A D gene is named only where the DNA matches it firmly. Clone size, where shown, is once, few, many, or a class for clones that have expanded.

d_call: TRBD2; j_call: TRBJ2-1; v_call: TRBV3-1/TRBV3-2; clone_size: NA; cdr3_nt: TGTGCCAGCAGCCAATTAACGGGGGGCTACAATGAGCAGTTCTTC; cdr3_aa: CASSQLTGGYNEQFF
d_call: NA; j_call: TRBJ2-7; v_call: TRBV2; clone_size: NA; cdr3_nt: TGTGCCAGCAGTGAAGAGAGGGACTCCTACGAGCAGTACTTC; cdr3_aa: CASSEERDSYEQYF
d_call: TRBD2; j_call: TRBJ2-5; v_call: TRBV27; clone_size: once; cdr3_nt: TGTGCCAGCGCTAGCGGGAGGGAGACCCAGTACTTC; cdr3_aa: CASASGRETQYF
d_call: NA; j_call: TRBJ1-5; v_call: TRBV7-2; clone_size: NA; cdr3_nt: TGTGCCAGCAGTCTTAGAAGAGGAGGAGATCAGCCCCAGCATTTT; cdr3_aa: CASSLRRGGDQPQHF
d_call: TRBD1; j_call: TRBJ2-7; v_call: TRBV6-2/TRBV6-3; clone_size: NA; cdr3_nt: TGTGCCAGCAGTGACCCGGGACAGGGGTTAAGCTACGAGCAGTACTTC; cdr3_aa: CASSDPGQGLSYEQYF
d_call: NA; j_call: TRBJ2-1; v_call: TRBV9; clone_size: NA; cdr3_nt: TGTGCCAGCAGCGGATACTACTACAATGAGCAGTTCTTC; cdr3_aa: CASSGYYYNEQFF
d_call: NA; j_call: TRBJ1-4; v_call: TRBV9; clone_size: NA; cdr3_nt: TGTGCCAGCAGCGTGGGGGGGCGAAGGACTAATGAAAAACTGTTTTTT; cdr3_aa: CASSVGGRRTNEKLFF
d_call: NA; j_call: TRBJ2-1; v_call: TRBV7-2; clone_size: NA; cdr3_nt: TGTGCCAGCAGTTCCACTAGGTGGGGAGAGCAGTTCTTC; cdr3_aa: CASSSTRWGEQFF
d_call: NA; j_call: TRBJ2-5; v_call: TRBV7-2; clone_size: NA; cdr3_nt: TGTGCCAGCAGCTTAGCGCTAAGGGGGGGTGAGACCCAGTACTTC; cdr3_aa: CASSLALRGGETQYF
d_call: TRBD1; j_call: TRBJ1-5; v_call: TRBV7-2; clone_size: NA; cdr3_nt: TGTGCCAGCAGCTTAGTGGCAGGGGGCGGCAATCAGCCCCAGCATTTT; cdr3_aa: CASSLVAGGGNQPQHF
d_call: TRBD1; j_call: TRBJ1-1; v_call: TRBV6-2/TRBV6-3; clone_size: NA; cdr3_nt: TGTGCCAGCAGCCACAGGGGAAACACTGAAGCTTTCTTT; cdr3_aa: CASSHRGNTEAFF
d_call: TRBD1; j_call: TRBJ2-2; v_call: TRBV7-2; clone_size: NA; cdr3_nt: TGTGCCAGCAGCTTCCAATTCGACAGGGGGCCCGGGGAGCTGTTTTTT; cdr3_aa: CASSFQFDRGPGELFF